One and the same sample provided the 22 T cell receptor beta chains below, sequenced in a study of blood T cell repertoires in COVID-19. Method: immunoSEQ multiplex PCR; TCRdb's copy keeps in-frame clones and lacks some. The table has tens of thousands of clones, approximately 84% seen once; the top ten hold approximately 2.4%. The sequenced sample consisted of peripheral blood. The source of these receptors is a man in his fifties or sixties with acute or convalescent COVID-19.

This clone was seen a single time. V gene TRBV5-4 combines with J gene TRBJ2-7; a possible D gene is TRBD2 (5 bases). The CDR3 loop spans 12 amino acids. The V gene lost 2 bases and the J gene lost 4 bases, with 7 bases spanning the gap. Germline V gives CDR1 SGHNT, CDR2 YYREEE (reference sequence). The DNA for the CDR3 is TGTGCCAGCAGCTTAAGAGGGTACGAGCAGTACTTC. It yields the protein CASSLRGYEQYF. The full variable domain, rest sourced from reference TRBV5-4 and TRBJ2-7, is ETGVTQSPTHLIKTRGQQVTLRCSSQSGHNTVSWYQQALGQGPQFIFQYYREEENGRGNFPPRFSGLQFPNYSSELNVNALELDDSALYLCASSLRGYEQYFGPGTRLTVT.

The chain combines TRBV5-1 with TRBJ1-3; TRBD1 matches at 7 bases. CDR1 is SGHRS and CDR2 is YFSETQ in the germline V gene. The CDR3 consists of 15 residues. Trimming cost V 7 bases and J 0 bases; bases outside gene matches: 7. The CDR3, as DNA: TGCGCCAGCCGCCAGACAGGGCTCTCTGGAAACACCATATATTTT. It encodes CASRQTGLSGNTIYF.

On this clone itself: In the same sample, other DNA sequences code for this CDR3. The gene calls are TRBV20-1 and TRBJ2-1, with a weak D call TRBD1 (5 bases). The CDR3 is made up of 13 amino acids. V was shortened by 3 bases and J by 4 bases, with 10 bases between the two germline ends. Germline CDR1 is DFQATT and CDR2 is SNEGSKA (reference sequence). The CDR3 DNA is TGCAGTGCTAGTCAGGGTACTTACAATGAGCAGTTCTTC. Its translation is CSASQGTYNEQFF.

This chain joins TRBV6-5 and TRBJ1-2; TRBD1 agrees at 8 bases. The length of the CDR3 is 11 residues. The ends lost 7 bases at V and 8 bases at J; junction bases unmatched: 3. The germline V gene has CDR1 MNHEY and CDR2 SVGAGI. The CDR3 spells CASTDRGGYTF. CDR3 in DNA: TGTGCCAGCACCGACAGGGGCGGCTACACCTTC.

This clone was observed once. V and J are TRBV11-2 and TRBJ2-3, with a possible D match to TRBD1 (6 bases). In germline, CDR1 is SGHAT, CDR2 FQNNGV. V shed 1 base and J shed 3 bases, with 11 bases lying between them. This CDR3 comprises 15 residues. The CDR3, as DNA: TGTGCCAGCAGCTTAGGGACAGTAGGGACAGATACGCAGTATTTT. It translates to CASSLGTVGTDTQYF.

This clone has only one observation. The junction departs from germline at one end; a sequencing error may be responsible. The V call is TRBV11-1, the J call TRBJ2-5; 8 bases are a match to TRBD2. In germline, CDR1 is SGHAT, CDR2 FQDESV (reference sequence). CDR3 size: 14 residues. CDR3 in amino acids: CASSLGLAGETQYF. The CDR3 coding sequence is TGTGCCAGCAGTTTAGGACTAGCTGGGGAGACCCAGTACTTC.

The V and J genes are TRBV24-1 and TRBJ2-3, with TRBD2 as a possible D gene (7 bases). V was pared by 3 bases and J by 5 bases, with 17 bases between. The CDR3 loop spans 16 amino acids. Germline CDR1 reads KGHDR; CDR2 reads SFDVKD. The CDR3 DNA sequence: TGTGCCACCAGTGATCGGCAGGCAGGGGAGGGAGATACGCAGTATTTT. It specifies CATSDRQAGEGDTQYF.

There are a few counts of this clone. The chain employs TRBV7-3 and TRBJ2-7; possible D gene TRBD2, 5 bases. This CDR3 region has 15 residues. V shed 0 bases and J shed 4 bases, with 13 bases lying between them. Germline-derived CDR1 and CDR2 are SGHTA and FQGTGA. CDR3 protein: CASSLTGGPGYEQYF. The CDR3 DNA is TGTGCCAGCAGCTTAACAGGCGGGCCTGGGTACGAGCAGTACTTC.

The chain combines TRBV3-1 (or the pseudogene TRBV3-2) with TRBJ2-3; 7 nucleotides line up with TRBD1. The CDR3 has 15 amino acids. J was trimmed by 1 base and V by 3 bases; bases with no gene match: 4. CDR1 and CDR2 (germline): LGHDT, YNNKEL (reference sequence). The CDR3 here is CASSHNTGGTDTQYF. In DNA, the CDR3 is TGTGCCAGCAGCCATAATACAGGGGGCACAGATACGCAGTATTTT.

This chain connects TRBV7-3 to TRBJ1-5, with TRBD1 as a possible D gene (6 bases). The germline CDR1 and CDR2 sequences are SGHTA and FQGTGA. The V gene lost 5 bases and the J gene lost 8 bases, with 13 bases spanning the gap. The CDR3 has 13 residues. DNA for the CDR3: TGTGCCAGCAGCCAACAGGGTGGGGAGCCCCAGCATTTT. The encoded protein is CASSQQGGEPQHF.

The chain links TRBV21-1 to TRBJ2-2; the D call TRBD1 from the table was never checked on the DNA. TRBV21-1 is described as a pseudogene. The CDR3 is made up of 16 amino acids. The CDR3 DNA follows: TGTGCCAGCAGCAAAGGGGACAGAGCGAACACCGGGGAGCTGTTTTTT. It yields the protein CASSKGDRANTGELFF.

This clone was found once. The chain recombines TRBV9 with TRBJ2-5; 13 nucleotides match TRBD2. Losses at the gene ends were 2 bases for V and 7 bases for J; bases not matched to a gene: 8. CDR1 SGDLS and CDR2 YYNGEE come from the germline V gene. The CDR3 consists of 16 residues. The CDR3 loop is CASSVGTSGTLGTQYF. In nucleotides, the CDR3 is TGTGCCAGCAGCGTCGGGACTAGCGGGACCTTAGGGACCCAGTACTTC.

This chain links TRBV29-1 with TRBJ1-2; D unclear. The CDR3 covers 12 residues. Trimming shortened V by 1 base and J by 7 bases, and 10 bases separated the two germline ends. The germline CDR1 and CDR2 sequences are SQVTM and ANQGSEA. The CDR3 DNA sequence: TGCAGCGTTGAAGGGTCGGGTGGTGGCTACACCTTC. It is translated as CSVEGSGGGYTF.

This chain joins TRBV19 and TRBJ1-5; D is ambiguous. This CDR3 spans 14 amino acids. The V and J ends lost 2 bases and 6 bases respectively, with 11 bases between them. Germline values: CDR1 LNHDA, CDR2 SQIVND (reference sequence). The CDR3, as DNA: TGTGCCAGTAGTATATCCGGAGTCGGTCAGCCCCAGCATTTT. It yields the protein CASSISGVGQPQHF.

The chain carries TRBV19 and TRBJ2-1; TRBD2 agrees at 12 bases. Germline values: CDR1 LNHDA, CDR2 SQIVND (reference sequence). The V gene end was trimmed by 9 bases and the J gene end by 8 bases; junction bases not matched to a gene: 11. CDR3 length: 15 residues. CDR3 loop: CASTTSGSGVHEQFF. The CDR3 DNA sequence: TGTGCCAGCACGACTAGCGGGAGTGGGGTACATGAGCAGTTCTTC.

V gene TRBV18 combines with J gene TRBJ2-5; the match to TRBD1 covers 10 bases. The CDR3 has 17 residues. Trimming at V came to 2 bases and at J to 4 bases, leaving 10 bases not matched to a gene. Germline V gene lookup returns CDR1 KGHSH and CDR2 LQKENI. The DNA of the CDR3 is TGTGCCAGCTCACCAGTCGCCGAGACAGGGGGCTTAGAGACCCAGTACTTC. It specifies CASSPVAETGGLETQYF.

V is TRBV9 and J is TRBJ2-7, with 8 bases lining up with TRBD2. The V segment lost 4 bases and the J segment 5 bases; nucleotides outside the gene matches: 8. CDR3 size: 14 residues. From germline, CDR1 is SGDLS and CDR2 YYNGEE. The CDR3 spells CASSTDGTSNEQYF. DNA of the CDR3: TGTGCCAGCAGCACTGACGGGACTAGTAACGAGCAGTACTTC.

This clone was recorded once. The chain combines TRBV9 with TRBJ2-2; 8 bases are shared with TRBD2. Germline trimming cut 6 bases from V and 6 bases from J; bases unmatched to any gene: 13. CDR1 SGDLS and CDR2 YYNGEE come from the germline V gene. CDR3 size: 16 residues. The CDR3 nucleotides are TGTGCCAGCACCGGCGCGGGGGGCATGTCCCCCGGGGAGCTGTTTTTT. Amino acid sequence: CASTGAGGMSPGELFF.

This clone has more than one count but fewer than ten. This rearrangement joins TRBV30 to TRBJ1-6, with D possibly TRBD1 on 5 matching bases. There are 13 residues in the CDR3. V lost 7 bases and J lost 4, with 11 bases in between. Germline V gene sequence: CDR1 GTSNPN, CDR2 SVGIG (reference sequence). CDR3 sequence (DNA): TGTGCCTACGCGGGACGGTATAATTCACCCCTCCACTTT. This gives the protein CAYAGRYNSPLHF.

The chain joins TRBV5-1 to TRBJ1-5; no clear D gene. The CDR3 consists of 14 residues. Germline-derived CDR1 and CDR2 are SGHRS and YFSETQ. The germline V and J ends were trimmed by 0 bases and 4 bases, with 8 bases remaining between them. In DNA, the CDR3 is TGCGCCAGCAGCTTGGGGCCGGGTAATCAGCCCCAGCATTTT. As protein: CASSLGPGNQPQHF.

The chain links TRBV18 to TRBJ1-5, with D unclear. CDR3 length: 13 residues. The germline CDR1 and CDR2 sequences are KGHSH and LQKENI. V shed 3 bases and J shed 9 bases, with 12 bases lying between them. The CDR3 protein is CASSPGDQGPQHF. The CDR3 DNA reads as TGTGCCAGCTCACCGGGCGACCAAGGGCCCCAGCATTTT.

V and J are TRBV9 and TRBJ2-7, with D maybe TRBD2 (6 bases). V lost 1 base to trimming and J lost 0 bases, with 11 bases between them. This CDR3 spans 15 amino acids. Germline values: CDR1 SGDLS, CDR2 YYNGEE. The CDR3 DNA reads as TGTGCCAGCAGCGTAAGGGACTGGGACTCCTACGAGCAGTACTTC. It translates to CASSVRDWDSYEQYF.